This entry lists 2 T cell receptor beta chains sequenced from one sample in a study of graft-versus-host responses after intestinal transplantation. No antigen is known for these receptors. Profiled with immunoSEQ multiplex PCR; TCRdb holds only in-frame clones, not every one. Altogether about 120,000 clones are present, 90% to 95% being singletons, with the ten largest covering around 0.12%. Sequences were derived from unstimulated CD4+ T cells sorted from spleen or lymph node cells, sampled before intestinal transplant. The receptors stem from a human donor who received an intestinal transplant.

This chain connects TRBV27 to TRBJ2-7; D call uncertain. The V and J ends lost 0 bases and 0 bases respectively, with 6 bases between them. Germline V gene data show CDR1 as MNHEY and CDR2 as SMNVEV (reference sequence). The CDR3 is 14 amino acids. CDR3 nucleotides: TGTGCCAGCAGTTTATCGATGGTCTCCTACGAGCAGTACTTC. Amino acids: CASSLSMVSYEQYF.

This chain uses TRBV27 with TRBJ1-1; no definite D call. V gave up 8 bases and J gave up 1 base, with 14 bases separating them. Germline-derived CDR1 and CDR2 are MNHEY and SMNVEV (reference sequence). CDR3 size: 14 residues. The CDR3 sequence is CASSSPLANTEAFF. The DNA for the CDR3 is TGTGCCAGCTCCTCCCCCCTGGCGAACACTGAAGCTTTCTTT.